This T cell receptor (beta chain) was identified in a study of cytomegalovirus exposure and HLA in healthy donors. Both 60 Vbeta primers and 13 Jbeta primers went into the PCR. Method: immunoSEQ multiplex PCR; TCRdb's copy keeps in-frame clones and lacks some. The sample consists of some 100,000 clones, 60% to 80% of them appearing once. The V segment lost 6 bases and the J segment 2 bases; nucleotides outside the gene matches: 6. This CDR3 is built from 14 residues. In germline, CDR1 is MNHEY, CDR2 SVGAGI. This clonotype was sampled from a woman aged 18-29 years in good health and CMV-seropositive. V and J are TRBV6-5 and TRBJ2-7; TRBD2 matches 8 bases. Sequences were obtained from PBMCs. As DNA, the CDR3 is TGTGCCAGCAGACCCGGACTAGCCACCTACGAGCAGTACTTC. Amino acid sequence: CASRPGLATYEQYF.